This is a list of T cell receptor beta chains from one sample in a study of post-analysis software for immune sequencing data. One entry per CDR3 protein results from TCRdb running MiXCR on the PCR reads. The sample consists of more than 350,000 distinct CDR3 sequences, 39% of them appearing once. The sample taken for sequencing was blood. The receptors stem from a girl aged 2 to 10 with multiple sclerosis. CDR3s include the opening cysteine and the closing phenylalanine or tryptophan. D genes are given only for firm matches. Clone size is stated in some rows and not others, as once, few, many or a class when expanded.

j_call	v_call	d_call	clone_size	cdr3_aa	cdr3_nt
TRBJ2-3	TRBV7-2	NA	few	CASSLEKINTDTQYF	TGTGCCAGCAGCTTAGAGAAGATAAACACAGATACGCAGTATTTT
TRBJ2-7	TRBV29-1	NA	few	CSVEDRSLYEQYF	TGCAGCGTTGAAGATAGGTCCCTCTACGAGCAGTACTTC
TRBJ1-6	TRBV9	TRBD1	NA	CASSVPQGFWSPLHF	TGTGCCAGCAGCGTCCCACAGGGGTTTTGGTCACCCCTCCACTTT
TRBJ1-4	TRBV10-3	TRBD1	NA	CAISESGQGAEEKLFF	TGTGCCATCAGTGAGTCGGGACAGGGGGCTGAGGAAAAACTGTTTTTT
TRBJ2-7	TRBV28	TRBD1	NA	CASSQGAQGYF	TGTGCCAGCAGCCAGGGGGCGCAGGGGTACTTC
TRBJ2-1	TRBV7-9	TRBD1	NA	CASSEGQGSYNEQFF	TGTGCCAGCAGCGAGGGACAGGGCTCCTACAATGAGCAGTTCTTC
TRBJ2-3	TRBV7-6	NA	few	CASSLESGDGSSTDTQYF	TGTGCCAGCAGCTTAGAGTCGGGAGACGGTTCTAGCACAGATACGCAGTATTTT
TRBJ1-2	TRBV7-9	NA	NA	CASSPSGDPDGYTF	TGTGCCAGCAGCCCCAGCGGGGATCCGGATGGCTACACCTTC
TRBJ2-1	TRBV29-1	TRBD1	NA	CSVEVTGAEQFF	TGCAGCGTTGAAGTGACAGGGGCTGAGCAGTTCTTC
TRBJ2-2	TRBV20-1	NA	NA	CSARDQGNTGELFF	TGCAGTGCTAGAGATCAGGGAAACACCGGGGAGCTGTTTTTT
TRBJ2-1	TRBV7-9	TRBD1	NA	CASSADRVWFF	TGTGCCAGCAGCGCAGACAGGGTGTGGTTCTTC
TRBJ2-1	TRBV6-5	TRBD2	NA	CASNDPGLAGDNEQFF	TGTGCCAGCAACGACCCCGGACTAGCGGGAGACAATGAGCAGTTCTTC
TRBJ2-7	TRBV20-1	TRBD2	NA	CSATGTSGGYEQYF	TGCAGTGCTACCGGGACTAGCGGGGGCTACGAGCAGTACTTC
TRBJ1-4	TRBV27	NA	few	CASSFLSSTNEKLFF	TGTGCCAGCAGTTTTTTATCCTCAACTAATGAAAAACTGTTTTTT
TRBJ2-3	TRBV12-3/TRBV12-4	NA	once	CASRVDTDTQYF	TGTGCCAGCAGAGTGGACACAGATACGCAGTATTTT
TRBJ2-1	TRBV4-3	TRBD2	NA	CASSQGSGSSYNEQFF	TGCGCCAGCAGCCAAGGTAGCGGGAGCTCCTACAATGAGCAGTTCTTC
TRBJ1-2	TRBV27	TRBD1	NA	CASSSPGQGLYGYTF	TGTGCCAGCAGTTCCCCGGGACAGGGGCTCTATGGCTACACCTTC
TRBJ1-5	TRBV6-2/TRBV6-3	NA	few	CASSPDYNQPQHF	TGTGCCAGCAGTCCCGACTACAATCAGCCCCAGCATTTT
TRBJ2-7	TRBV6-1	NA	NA	CASTEPTDSSSYEQYF	TGTGCCAGCACCGAACCTACAGATTCGAGCTCCTACGAGCAGTACTTC
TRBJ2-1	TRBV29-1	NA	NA	CSVDWRNNEQFF	TGCAGCGTTGATTGGCGGAACAATGAGCAGTTCTTC
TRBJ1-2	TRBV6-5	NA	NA	CASSYSIPGVGDGYTF	TGTGCCAGCAGTTACTCGATTCCCGGTGTTGGTGATGGCTACACCTTC
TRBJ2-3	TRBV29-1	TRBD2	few	CSVKGTSGISAQYF	TGCAGCGTCAAAGGGACTAGCGGGATCAGTGCGCAGTATTTT
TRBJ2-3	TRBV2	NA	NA	CASSEVGRRDTQYF	TGTGCCAGCAGTGAAGTGGGCAGGAGAGATACGCAGTATTTT
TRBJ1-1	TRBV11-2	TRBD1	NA	CASSLTRGTGGPEAFF	TGTGCCAGCAGCTTAACCCGAGGGACAGGGGGCCCTGAAGCTTTCTTT
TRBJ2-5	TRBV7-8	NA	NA	CASSLGWTKETQYF	TGTGCCAGCAGCTTAGGCTGGACAAAGGAGACCCAGTACTTC
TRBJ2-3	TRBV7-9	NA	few	CASSFPGPGVVDTQYF	TGTGCCAGCAGCTTCCCTGGTCCAGGTGTGGTAGATACGCAGTATTTT
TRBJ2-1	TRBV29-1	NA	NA	CSVEGGLREAPYNEQFF	TGCAGCGTTGAGGGGGGGCTAAGGGAGGCCCCCTACAATGAGCAGTTCTTC
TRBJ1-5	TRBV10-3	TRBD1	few	CAISGETGNQPQHF	TGTGCCATCAGTGGGGAGACAGGGAATCAGCCCCAGCATTTT
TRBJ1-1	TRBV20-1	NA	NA	CSARTGTPNTEAFF	TGCAGTGCTAGGACGGGGACACCGAACACTGAAGCTTTCTTT
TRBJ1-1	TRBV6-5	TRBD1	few	CASSFTGAPGTEAFF	TGTGCCAGCAGTTTTACAGGGGCCCCGGGGACTGAAGCTTTCTTT
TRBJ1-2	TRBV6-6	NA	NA	CASSYRDGNYGYTF	TGTGCCAGCAGTTACCGCGACGGCAACTATGGCTACACCTTC
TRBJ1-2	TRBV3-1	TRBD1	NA	CASSGTDHGYTF	TGTGCCAGCAGCGGGACAGACCATGGCTACACCTTC
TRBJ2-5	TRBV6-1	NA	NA	CASSEGLVATQETQYF	TGTGCCAGCAGTGAAGGACTGGTAGCTACCCAAGAGACCCAGTACTTC
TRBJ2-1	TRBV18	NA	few	CASSPFRVNEQFF	TGTGCCAGCTCACCGTTCCGGGTCAATGAGCAGTTCTTC
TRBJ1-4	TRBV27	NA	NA	CASSLSTRASGEKRFF	TGTGCCAGCAGTTTATCGACCCGGGCATCGGGTGAAAAACGGTTTTTT
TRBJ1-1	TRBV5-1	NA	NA	CASSWEGRDTEAFF	TGCGCCAGCAGCTGGGAGGGGAGAGACACTGAAGCTTTCTTT
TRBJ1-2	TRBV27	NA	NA	CASSLMGGGYVYGYTF	TGTGCCAGCAGTTTAATGGGGGGCGGTTATGTCTATGGCTACACCTTC
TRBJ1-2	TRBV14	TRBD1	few	CASSQVAGQNKYTF	TGTGCCAGCAGCCAAGTCGCGGGACAGAACAAATACACCTTC
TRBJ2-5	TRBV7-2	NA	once	CASSPASRGGEIKQYF	TGTGCCAGCAGCCCCGCGTCCCGGGGTGGGGAAATCAAGCAGTACTTC
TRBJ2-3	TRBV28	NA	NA	CASRTQGRKGVLDTQYF	TGTGCCAGCAGAACCCAGGGACGAAAGGGAGTGTTAGATACGCAGTATTTT
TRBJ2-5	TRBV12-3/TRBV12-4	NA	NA	CASSTRTEETQYF	TGTGCCAGCAGTACGAGGACAGAAGAGACCCAGTACTTC
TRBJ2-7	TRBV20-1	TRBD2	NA	CSASPGTSDYEQYF	TGCAGTGCTAGCCCCGGGACTAGCGACTACGAGCAGTACTTC
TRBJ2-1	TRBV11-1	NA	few	CASVLSGAWDEQFF	TGTGCCTCTGTCTTGTCAGGGGCCTGGGATGAGCAGTTCTTC
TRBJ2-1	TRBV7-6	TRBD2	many	CASSPGTSVYNEQFF	TGTGCCAGCAGCCCGGGGACTAGCGTATACAATGAGCAGTTCTTC
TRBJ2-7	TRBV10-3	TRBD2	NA	CAISESGGSEQYF	TGTGCCATCAGTGAGTCGGGCGGGAGCGAGCAGTACTTC
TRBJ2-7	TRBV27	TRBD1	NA	CASNTGEMLTEQYF	TGTGCCAGCAACACAGGGGAAATGTTGACCGAGCAGTACTTC
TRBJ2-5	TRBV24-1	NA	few	CVTNQGCGETQYF	TGTGTCACTAATCAGGGATGTGGAGAGACCCAGTACTTC
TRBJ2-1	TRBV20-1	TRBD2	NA	CSATVGRTSGRGEQFF	TGCAGTGCTACAGTTGGGCGTACTAGCGGGAGGGGTGAGCAGTTCTTC
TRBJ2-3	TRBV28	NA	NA	CASKEGGRTDTQYF	TGTGCCAGTAAGGAGGGGGGGCGAACAGATACGCAGTATTTT
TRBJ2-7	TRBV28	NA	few	CASSPPGRKQYF	TGTGCCAGCAGCCCTCCCGGACGGAAGCAGTACTTC
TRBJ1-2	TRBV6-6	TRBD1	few	CASSDGWTGAIGYTF	TGTGCCAGCAGCGACGGGTGGACAGGGGCGATTGGCTACACCTTC
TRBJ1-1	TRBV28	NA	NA	CASSTTGLNTEAFF	TGTGCCAGCAGTACAACAGGGTTGAACACTGAAGCTTTCTTT
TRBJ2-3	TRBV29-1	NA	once	CSVPGGTDTQYF	TGCAGCGTTCCAGGGGGCACAGATACGCAGTATTTT
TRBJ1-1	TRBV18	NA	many	CASSPGVNTEAFF	TGTGCCAGCAGCCCCGGGGTTAACACTGAAGCTTTCTTT
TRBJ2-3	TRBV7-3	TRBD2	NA	CASSPLAGVGDTQYF	TGTGCCAGCAGCCCACTAGCGGGAGTAGGAGATACGCAGTATTTT
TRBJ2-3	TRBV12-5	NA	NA	CASGLALQSTDTQYF	TGTGCTAGTGGCCTAGCCCTACAGAGCACAGATACGCAGTATTTT